The T cell receptor (beta chain) described here comes from a study of blood T cell repertoires in COVID-19. Under the authors' procedure: For nucleated cells, counts were estimated from reference gene primer amplification. Produced via immunoSEQ multiplex PCR; TCRdb's table is partial and in-frame only. V, J and clone size derive from that table, while D and trimming were established from the DNA sequence. The repertoire holds about 360,000 clones, with about 87% as singletons. Germline CDR1 is SGHRS and CDR2 is YFSETQ. This CDR3 is 17 amino acids long. The J segment lost 7 bases and the V segment lost 3 bases, leaving 13 bases of the junction unmatched.

The specimen was peripheral blood. The chain links TRBV5-1 to TRBJ2-1; 10 nucleotides agree with TRBD2. This TCR derives from a human donor in a cohort sampled during active COVID-19. CDR3 in amino acids: CASSSWLSGGAKNEQFF. The CDR3, as DNA: TGCGCCAGCAGCTCCTGGTTGAGCGGGGGGGCTAAGAATGAGCAGTTCTTC.